This T cell receptor beta chain was identified during a study of shared clonotypes between healthy human individuals. Study background: Donors consisted of two women and a few men between 18 and 49.

CDR1 is SEHNR, CDR2 FQNEAQ, per germline (reference sequence). The ends were cut back, 4 bases at V and 5 bases at J, with 12 bases in the middle. CDR3 length: 14 residues. CD45RO-negative, CCR7-positively selected cells formed the naive CD8 fraction, excluding terminally differentiated effector memory CD45RA+ cells. Using immunoSEQ multiplex PCR, the repertoire was profiled, and TCRdb retains in-frame clones only, with some absent. The sample has fewer than 1 million clones; around 96% are singletons. Sequencing was carried out using naive CD8+ T cells sorted from blood. V and J are TRBV7-9 and TRBJ1-5; D gene unclear. The sequence was obtained from a man younger than 45 in good health. In DNA form, the CDR3 reads TGTGCCAGCAGCTCACGGACCGACGATCAGCCCCAGCATTTT. It specifies CASSSRTDDQPQHF.